This T cell receptor (beta chain) derives from a study of blood T cells in healthy people across ages. The CDR3 has 13 residues. Per germline, CDR1 ENHRY and CDR2 SYGVKD. The germline V and J ends were trimmed by 5 bases and 6 bases, with 13 bases remaining between them. With a J-beta primer mix and a sample-barcoded 5' primer, a second PCR ran 7 to 11 cycles. TCRdb re-derived calls from the 5' RACE reads in MiXCR, one entry per CDR3 protein. The sample contains some 1.8 million distinct CDR3 sequences, 39% of which appear only once. The TCR sequence derives from a human donor in good health. Sequencing was done on a sample of blood. The V and J genes are TRBV10-3 and TRBJ1-1; weak D call: TRBD1 (5 bases). In DNA form, the CDR3 reads TGTGCCATCAGTTATGGGGGTAGCTCTGAAGCTTTCTTT. The encoded protein is CAISYGGSSEAFF.